These T cell receptor beta chains were read from a single sample in a study of cytomegalovirus exposure and HLA in healthy donors. TCRdb's table, derived via immunoSEQ multiplex PCR, lists solely in-frame clones and lacks some. This sample has 140,000 to 150,000 clones, with 8.5% to 10% found just once. The sample was PBMCs. Receptor source: a man aged 50-60 years in good health and CMV-seronegative. Both conserved end residues are part of each CDR3. Fields, in order: J gene, clone size, V gene, D gene, CDR3 DNA, CDR3 protein. D genes are given only for firm matches. Clone size is given for some rows only: seen once, a few or many times, or a class if the clone is expanded.

J gene: TRBJ1-5; clone size: few; V gene: TRBV6-1; D gene: -; CDR3 DNA: TGTGCCAGCAGCGCGGGACGGAACAATCAGCCCCAGCATTTC; CDR3 protein: CASSAGRNNQPQHF
J gene: TRBJ2-3; clone size: -; V gene: TRBV1; D gene: -; CDR3 DNA: TGCACCAGCAGCCTAGTAGCGGGAGGGGTAGGTACGCAGTATTTT; CDR3 protein: CTSSLVAGGVGTQYF
J gene: TRBJ2-7; clone size: few; V gene: TRBV5-1; D gene: TRBD2; CDR3 DNA: TGCGCCAGCAGCTTGGTAATCGGGACTATCCACGAGCAGTACTTC; CDR3 protein: CASSLVIGTIHEQYF
J gene: TRBJ1-6; clone size: -; V gene: TRBV5-1; D gene: TRBD1; CDR3 DNA: TGCGCCAGCAGCGCCGGGACAGATAATTCACCCCTCCACTTT; CDR3 protein: CASSAGTDNSPLHF
J gene: TRBJ1-2; clone size: few; V gene: TRBV5-1; D gene: -; CDR3 DNA: TGCGCAAGCAGCCTTGAGGGCTATGGCTACACCTTC; CDR3 protein: CASSLEGYGYTF
J gene: TRBJ1-1; clone size: -; V gene: TRBV11-1; D gene: TRBD1; CDR3 DNA: TGTGCCAGCAGGGACAGGGGGAGGAACACTGAAGCTTTCTTT; CDR3 protein: CASRDRGRNTEAFF
J gene: TRBJ2-7; clone size: -; V gene: TRBV25-1; D gene: -; CDR3 DNA: TGTGCCAGTAGCCCGACAGTTATGACCTACGAGCAGTACTTC; CDR3 protein: CASSPTVMTYEQYF
J gene: TRBJ2-7; clone size: few; V gene: TRBV5-1; D gene: TRBD1; CDR3 DNA: TGCGCCAGCAGATCGCAGGGGGACTCCTACGAGCAGTACTTC; CDR3 protein: CASRSQGDSYEQYF
J gene: TRBJ2-7; clone size: -; V gene: TRBV4-2; D gene: -; CDR3 DNA: TGTGCCAGCAGCCAAGACGGAACGGGGTACGAGCAGTACTTC; CDR3 protein: CASSQDGTGYEQYF
J gene: TRBJ1-2; clone size: few; V gene: TRBV20-1; D gene: -; CDR3 DNA: TGCAGGCCGGGGATCTATGGCTACACCTTC; CDR3 protein: CRPGIYGYTF
J gene: TRBJ2-2; clone size: few; V gene: TRBV9; D gene: TRBD1; CDR3 DNA: TGTGCCAGCAGCGCCGGGACAGGGGAGTACACCGGGGAGCTGTTTTTT; CDR3 protein: CASSAGTGEYTGELFF
J gene: TRBJ1-2; clone size: few; V gene: TRBV25-1; D gene: -; CDR3 DNA: TGTGCCAGCAGTGCGCGGGGGGCTTATGGCTACACCTTC; CDR3 protein: CASSARGAYGYTF
J gene: TRBJ1-2; clone size: -; V gene: TRBV6-5; D gene: -; CDR3 DNA: TGTGCCAGCAGTTACGACAGTAACTATGGCTACACCTTC; CDR3 protein: CASSYDSNYGYTF
J gene: TRBJ2-7; clone size: -; V gene: TRBV28; D gene: -; CDR3 DNA: TGTGCCAGCAGTCCCGGGGACACCTCCTACGAGCAGTACTTC; CDR3 protein: CASSPGDTSYEQYF
J gene: TRBJ1-2; clone size: -; V gene: TRBV30; D gene: TRBD1; CDR3 DNA: TGTGCCTGGAGTTTCCCCGGGACAGGGAGCCTGACGGGCTACACCTTC; CDR3 protein: CAWSFPGTGSLTGYTF
J gene: TRBJ2-3; clone size: -; V gene: TRBV6-1; D gene: -; CDR3 DNA: TGTGCCAGCAGTGACAGAGGACTACTTTCTAGCACAGATACGCAGTATTTT; CDR3 protein: CASSDRGLLSSTDTQYF
J gene: TRBJ2-5; clone size: -; V gene: TRBV6-1; D gene: TRBD1; CDR3 DNA: TGTGCCAGCAGTGAGGCAGGGGGCGGGATTGAGACCCAGTACTTC; CDR3 protein: CASSEAGGGIETQYF
J gene: TRBJ2-7; clone size: few; V gene: TRBV25-1; D gene: -; CDR3 DNA: TGTGCCAGCAGTGAATTGGAGGGGTCGAGCTCCTACGAGCAGTACTTC; CDR3 protein: CASSELEGSSSYEQYF
J gene: TRBJ2-5; clone size: -; V gene: TRBV6-1; D gene: TRBD2; CDR3 DNA: TGTGCCAGCAGTGATAGCGGGGGGGCCAGAGAGACCCAGTACTTC; CDR3 protein: CASSDSGGARETQYF
J gene: TRBJ2-3; clone size: -; V gene: TRBV5-8; D gene: -; CDR3 DNA: TGTGCCAGCAGACAAATCCGGGGAGTGCAGGATACGCAGTATTTT; CDR3 protein: CASRQIRGVQDTQYF
J gene: TRBJ1-4; clone size: few; V gene: TRBV6-1; D gene: TRBD1; CDR3 DNA: TGTGCCAGCAGAGGGGGCTTTAATGAAAAACTGTTTTTT; CDR3 protein: CASRGGFNEKLFF
J gene: TRBJ2-3; clone size: -; V gene: TRBV7-6; D gene: -; CDR3 DNA: TGTGCCAGCAGCCCGAGGAGGGGGCCCACAGATACGCAGTATTTT; CDR3 protein: CASSPRRGPTDTQYF
J gene: TRBJ2-7; clone size: few; V gene: TRBV27; D gene: TRBD2; CDR3 DNA: TGTGCCAGCAGTTTAAGATCTAGCGGGGGGTCCTACGAGCAGTACTTC; CDR3 protein: CASSLRSSGGSYEQYF
J gene: TRBJ2-2; clone size: few; V gene: TRBV6-1; D gene: TRBD2; CDR3 DNA: TGTGCCAGCAGTGAAGCTCCGGCTAGCGGGTACACCGGGGAGCTGTTTTTT; CDR3 protein: CASSEAPASGYTGELFF
J gene: TRBJ2-3; clone size: -; V gene: TRBV5-1; D gene: -; CDR3 DNA: TGCGCCAGCAGCCTATACCCGGGCACAGATACGCAGTATTTT; CDR3 protein: CASSLYPGTDTQYF
J gene: TRBJ2-5; clone size: -; V gene: TRBV27; D gene: TRBD2; CDR3 DNA: TGTGCCAGCAGTTTAAAGCCCACAGGGTTCGTCGGGCTAGCGGGGGACCAAGAGACCCAGTACTTC; CDR3 protein: CASSLKPTGFVGLAGDQETQYF
J gene: TRBJ2-2; clone size: few; V gene: TRBV4-2; D gene: TRBD1; CDR3 DNA: TGTGCCAGCAGCCAAGGTGGGGGGACAGGGGTCCTATCAACCGGGGAGCTGTTTTTT; CDR3 protein: CASSQGGGTGVLSTGELFF
J gene: TRBJ1-4; clone size: few; V gene: TRBV5-1; D gene: -; CDR3 DNA: TGCGCCAGCAGCTTAGGCGGGGCAACTAATGAAAAACTGTTTTTT; CDR3 protein: CASSLGGATNEKLFF
J gene: TRBJ2-5; clone size: few; V gene: TRBV5-4; D gene: -; CDR3 DNA: TGTGCCAGCAGCTTGATTTCGCTCAGGGAGACCCAGTACTTC; CDR3 protein: CASSLISLRETQYF
J gene: TRBJ2-7; clone size: few; V gene: TRBV19; D gene: -; CDR3 DNA: TGTGCCAGTAGCTTGACTTTCTCCTCCTACGAGCAGTACTTC; CDR3 protein: CASSLTFSSYEQYF
J gene: TRBJ1-1; clone size: -; V gene: TRBV28; D gene: TRBD1; CDR3 DNA: TGTGCCAGCAGTTCCCGACAGGGACGTGGAGGCACTGAAGCTTTCTTT; CDR3 protein: CASSSRQGRGGTEAFF
J gene: TRBJ2-7; clone size: few; V gene: TRBV30; D gene: -; CDR3 DNA: TGTGCCTGGAGTTCGGGGTTAAGCTCCTACGAGCAGTACTTC; CDR3 protein: CAWSSGLSSYEQYF
J gene: TRBJ1-2; clone size: few; V gene: TRBV25-1; D gene: TRBD1; CDR3 DNA: TGTGCCAGCAACGGAGACAGGGCCGGCGGCTACACCTTC; CDR3 protein: CASNGDRAGGYTF
J gene: TRBJ1-2; clone size: few; V gene: TRBV28; D gene: TRBD1; CDR3 DNA: TGTGCCAGCAGACTCGGGGACAGGGGTTTCGGTAGCTACACCTTC; CDR3 protein: CASRLGDRGFGSYTF
J gene: TRBJ1-5; clone size: -; V gene: TRBV19; D gene: -; CDR3 DNA: TGTGCCAGTAGTCCCCGAACCCCAAGGGAGGGCAATCAGCCCCAGCATTTT; CDR3 protein: CASSPRTPREGNQPQHF
J gene: TRBJ2-1; clone size: -; V gene: TRBV5-4; D gene: TRBD2; CDR3 DNA: TGTGCCAGCAGCTTGGGGCTAGCGGGGGACAATGAGCAGTTCTTC; CDR3 protein: CASSLGLAGDNEQFF
J gene: TRBJ2-3; clone size: -; V gene: TRBV7-3; D gene: TRBD2; CDR3 DNA: TGTGCCAGCAGCGTTCAACTAGCGGGAGGGTCAGATACGCAGTATTTT; CDR3 protein: CASSVQLAGGSDTQYF
J gene: TRBJ2-1; clone size: -; V gene: TRBV7-9; D gene: -; CDR3 DNA: TGTGCCAGCAGCCAGGGGTCCAATGAGCAGTTCTTC; CDR3 protein: CASSQGSNEQFF
J gene: TRBJ2-7; clone size: -; V gene: TRBV6-1; D gene: -; CDR3 DNA: TGTGCCAGCAGGGGGACACCTCCCTACGAGCAGTACTTC; CDR3 protein: CASRGTPPYEQYF
J gene: TRBJ2-3; clone size: -; V gene: TRBV5-1; D gene: TRBD2; CDR3 DNA: TGCGCCAGCAGCGTGGAGGGAGGGCCCTGGGAAGATACGCAGTATTTT; CDR3 protein: CASSVEGGPWEDTQYF
J gene: TRBJ2-7; clone size: few; V gene: TRBV5-1; D gene: TRBD2; CDR3 DNA: TGCGCCAGCAGCTCACTAGCGGGAGGGCCCGGGGAGCAGTACTTC; CDR3 protein: CASSSLAGGPGEQYF
J gene: TRBJ1-1; clone size: many; V gene: TRBV2; D gene: -; CDR3 DNA: TGTGCCAGCTCTTGGGGCGGGGGGTATGAAGCTTTCTTT; CDR3 protein: CASSWGGGYEAFF
J gene: TRBJ2-3; clone size: -; V gene: TRBV5-1; D gene: TRBD1; CDR3 DNA: TGCGCCAGCAGCTTGGGGACAGGGTCATTAGGTACGCAGTATTTT; CDR3 protein: CASSLGTGSLGTQYF
J gene: TRBJ1-1; clone size: -; V gene: TRBV29-1; D gene: TRBD1; CDR3 DNA: TGCAGCGTTGGCCAGGGGGGCACTGAAGCTTTCTTT; CDR3 protein: CSVGQGGTEAFF
J gene: TRBJ1-6; clone size: -; V gene: TRBV27; D gene: -; CDR3 DNA: TGTGCCAGCAGTTTAAAAGAGGGGGTCTATAATTCACCCCTCCACTTT; CDR3 protein: CASSLKEGVYNSPLHF
J gene: TRBJ1-5; clone size: -; V gene: TRBV5-6; D gene: TRBD1; CDR3 DNA: TGTGCCAGCAGCTTGGGGGACAGGGGGCCGGGGACCCAGCATTTT; CDR3 protein: CASSLGDRGPGTQHF
J gene: TRBJ1-2; clone size: -; V gene: TRBV29-1; D gene: TRBD1; CDR3 DNA: TGCAGCGTTGCCCGGGACAGTAACTATGGCTACACCTTC; CDR3 protein: CSVARDSNYGYTF
J gene: TRBJ1-1; clone size: -; V gene: TRBV27; D gene: -; CDR3 DNA: TGTGCCAGCACAAAACAGGGGAACACTGAAGCTTTCTTT; CDR3 protein: CASTKQGNTEAFF
J gene: TRBJ1-3; clone size: few; V gene: TRBV18; D gene: -; CDR3 DNA: TGTGCCAGCTCACCACTGAGCACAGTGGACTCTGGAAACACCATATATTTT; CDR3 protein: CASSPLSTVDSGNTIYF
J gene: TRBJ2-1; clone size: -; V gene: TRBV11-2; D gene: TRBD2; CDR3 DNA: TGTGCCAGCAGCTTAGCGGGAGGAAGTAATGAGCAGTTCTTC; CDR3 protein: CASSLAGGSNEQFF
J gene: TRBJ1-3; clone size: few; V gene: TRBV27; D gene: -; CDR3 DNA: TGTGCCAGCAGTTCGGGAGGGGTTGGAAACACCATATATTTT; CDR3 protein: CASSSGGVGNTIYF
J gene: TRBJ1-1; clone size: -; V gene: TRBV7-9; D gene: TRBD1; CDR3 DNA: TGTGCCAGCTTGGGCGGACAGGGGGCTAAGAACACTGAAGCTTTCTTT; CDR3 protein: CASLGGQGAKNTEAFF
J gene: TRBJ2-7; clone size: few; V gene: TRBV5-1; D gene: TRBD2; CDR3 DNA: TGCGCCAGCACCAGGGAGGGATGGTACGAGCAGTACTTC; CDR3 protein: CASTREGWYEQYF
J gene: TRBJ1-1; clone size: few; V gene: TRBV7-7; D gene: -; CDR3 DNA: TGTGCTAGCAGTCCCGAGGTAAGGTTATTTGAAGCTTTCTTT; CDR3 protein: CASSPEVRLFEAFF
J gene: TRBJ1-2; clone size: -; V gene: TRBV10-3; D gene: TRBD1; CDR3 DNA: TGTGCCATCAGCCCGGGACAGCTATATGGCTACACCTTC; CDR3 protein: CAISPGQLYGYTF